Sequencing of this T cell receptor beta chain was carried out in a study of T cells after yellow fever vaccination. General study findings and limits: Abundant clonotypes from the bulk population could have been carried over as contaminants into FACS-sorted repertoires.

TCRdb re-analysed the 5' RACE reads in MiXCR, keeping a single row per CDR3 protein. The sample yields some 300,000 distinct CDR3 sequences, under 9% seen once. Germline values: CDR1 SGHAT, CDR2 FQNNGV. V trimming: 1 base; J trimming: 3 bases; junction bases outside the gene matches: 12. CDR3 length equals 17 residues. Note on this clonotype: What it recognizes is unknown.

The sequences come from CD4+ T cells sorted from PBMCs, collected 5 days after the yellow fever booster vaccination. This TCR was sampled from a man in his late teens or twenties who received the YFV17D yellow fever vaccine. The V call is TRBV11-2, the J call TRBJ2-7; 7 positions match TRBD1. The CDR3, as DNA: TGTGCCAGCAGCTTAGTCCTCACCGGACAGGCCTACTACGAGCAGTACTTC. It yields the protein CASSLVLTGQAYYEQYF. The full variable domain, completed using reference TRBV11-2 and TRBJ2-7, is EAGVAQSPRYKIIEKRQSVAFWCNPISGHATLYWYQQILGQGPKLLIQFQNNGVVDDSQLPKDRFSAERLKGVDSTLKIQPAKLEDSAVYLCASSLVLTGQAYYEQYFGPGTRLTVT.